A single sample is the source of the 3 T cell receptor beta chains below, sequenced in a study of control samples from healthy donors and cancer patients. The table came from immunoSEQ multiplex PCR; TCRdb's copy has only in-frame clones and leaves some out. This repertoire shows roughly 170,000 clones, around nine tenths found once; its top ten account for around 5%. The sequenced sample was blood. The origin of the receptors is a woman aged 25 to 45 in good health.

The CDR3 DNA reads as TGTGCCAGCAGCCCCGGACCCCGTGAAACTGAAGCTTTCTTT. Residues: CASSPGPRETEAFF. V and J are TRBV11-2 and TRBJ1-1; no firm D call. Germline CDR1 SGHAT, CDR2 FQNNGV. Trimming took off 5 bases at V and 5 bases at J, with 15 bases between the two ends. The CDR3 length is 14 residues.

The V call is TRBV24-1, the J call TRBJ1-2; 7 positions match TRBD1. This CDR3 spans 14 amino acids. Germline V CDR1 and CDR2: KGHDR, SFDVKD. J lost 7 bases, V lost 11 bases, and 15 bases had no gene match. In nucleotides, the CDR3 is TGTGCCAGTAGGCCAAGGGGGCGCGATAGTGGCTACACCTTC. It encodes CASRPRGRDSGYTF.

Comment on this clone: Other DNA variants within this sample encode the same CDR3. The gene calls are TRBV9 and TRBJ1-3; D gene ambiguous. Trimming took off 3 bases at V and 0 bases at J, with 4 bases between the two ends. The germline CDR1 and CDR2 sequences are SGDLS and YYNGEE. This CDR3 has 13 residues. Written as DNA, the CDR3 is TGTGCCAGCAGCGCCTCCTCTGGAAACACCATATATTTT. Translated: CASSASSGNTIYF.